These 30 T cell receptor beta chains were all obtained from the same sample, sequenced in a study of brain T cells in children with intractable seizures (dated by TCRdb to about 2021). The library was generated by the immunoSEQ multiplex PCR assay. In TCRdb, the immuneACCESS table is reduced to in-frame sequences with V and J assigned. These tables do not hold every clone; where another copy was compared, an unresolved V gene accounts for under half, and the others remain unexplained. The sample profile shows 60,000 to 65,000 clones; 95% to 97% of them were found once. 0.3% to 0.45% of the sample is in the top ten clones. Sample time point, as interpreted from the label and publication: resected brain tissue, or blood drawn just prior to surgery. The sample consisted of peripheral blood, taken at surgery. The receptors originated from a boy under three years old with focal cortical dysplasia and intractable seizures.

V gene TRBV9 combines with J gene TRBJ2-7, with D unresolved. The CDR3 has 12 residues. V lost 3 bases, J lost 0 bases, and 4 bases lay in between. In germline, CDR1 is SGDLS, CDR2 YYNGEE. Here the CDR3 reads CASSGNSYEQYF. In DNA form, the CDR3 reads TGTGCCAGCAGCGGCAACTCCTACGAGCAGTACTTC.

This chain uses TRBV3-1 (or the pseudogene TRBV3-2) with TRBJ2-3; unclear D gene. The V end was cut by 1 base, the J end by 6 bases, with 2 bases between. Germline V lookup: CDR1 LGHDT, CDR2 YNNKEL (reference sequence). The CDR3 runs to 11 residues. The CDR3 DNA is TGTGCCAGCAGCCAAGTGGATACGCAGTATTTT. This sequence encodes CASSQVDTQYF.

Comment on this clone: At one end the junction does not follow the germline gene, possibly because of a read error. The chain carries TRBV6-5 and TRBJ2-1; D call uncertain. Germline CDR1 is MNHEY and CDR2 is SVGAGI. The CDR3 loop spans 14 amino acids. CDR3 nucleotides: TGTGCCACCGATGACTCCGATTCCTTCAATGAGCAGTTCTTC. The encoded protein is CATDDSDSFNEQFF.

The rearrangement joins TRBV28 to TRBJ1-4; D possibly corresponds to TRBD1 (6 bases). Per the germline V gene, CDR1 is MDHEN and CDR2 is SYDVKM. The ends were cut back, 1 base at V and 8 bases at J, with 17 bases in the middle. This CDR3 has 16 amino acids. CDR3 amino acids: CASSLSGPRGDEKLFF. CDR3 coding DNA: TGTGCCAGCAGTTTATCAGGGCCCAGGGGAGACGAAAAACTGTTTTTT.

This rearrangement joins TRBV6-5 to TRBJ1-1; D call uncertain. CDR3 length: 14 amino acids. Germline V gene lookup returns CDR1 MNHEY and CDR2 SVGAGI. The V and J ends lost 7 bases and 0 bases respectively, with 12 bases between them. The CDR3: CASKVFLMNTEAFF. CDR3 coding DNA: TGTGCCAGCAAAGTCTTCCTTATGAACACTGAAGCTTTCTTT.

The chain has TRBV20-1 and TRBJ2-7, with TRBD2 identical over 8 bases. CDR3 length: 12 residues. Germline V gene sequence: CDR1 DFQATT, CDR2 SNEGSKA (reference sequence). J lost 6 bases, V lost 3 bases, and 4 bases had no gene match. The CDR3 region has the DNA TGCAGTGCTAGTTACAGCGGGAGCGAGCAGTACTTC. This translates into CSASYSGSEQYF.

V gene TRBV7-8 combines with J gene TRBJ2-1; 7 nucleotides align to TRBD2. V gave up 1 base and J gave up 6 bases; unmatched junction bases: 6. Germline V gives CDR1 SGHVS, CDR2 FQNEAQ. The CDR3 length is 15 residues. The CDR3 coding sequence is TGTGCCAGCAGCTTAGGTCCGGGAGGCCCCAATGAGCAGTTCTTC. Encoded protein: CASSLGPGGPNEQFF.

This chain uses TRBV7-2 with TRBJ2-5; a weak D match, TRBD1 (6 bases). Germline V gives CDR1 SGHTA, CDR2 FQGNSA. The CDR3 covers 15 residues. V was pared by 0 bases and J by 2 bases, with 10 bases between. CDR3 coding DNA: TGTGCCAGCAGCTTAGCGGTACAGGGTCAAGAGACCCAGTACTTC. It encodes CASSLAVQGQETQYF.

The chain combines TRBV7-2 with TRBJ2-7, with D maybe TRBD2 (5 bases). V lost 1 base and J 3 bases, leaving 7 bases between the germline ends. This CDR3 spans 13 amino acids. The V gene's germline CDR1 is SGHTA and CDR2 FQGNSA. The CDR3 loop is CASSLVANYEQYF. CDR3 coding DNA: TGTGCCAGCAGCTTAGTAGCGAACTACGAGCAGTACTTC.

The chain carries TRBV7-9 and TRBJ2-1; 8 bases align to TRBD2. V shed 2 bases and J 5 bases; nucleotides not matched to a gene: 8. This CDR3 comprises 16 residues. Germline lookup yields CDR1 SEHNR and CDR2 FQNEAQ (reference sequence). CDR3 sequence: CASSLNPGGPNNEQFF. The DNA for the CDR3 is TGTGCCAGCAGCTTAAATCCGGGGGGGCCGAACAATGAGCAGTTCTTC.

This chain joins TRBV7-2 and TRBJ2-3, with 8 bases identical to TRBD2. The length of the CDR3 is 15 residues. V dropped 3 bases and J dropped 2; count of bases not matched to a gene: 4. Germline CDR1 SGHTA, CDR2 FQGNSA. CDR3 residues: CASSFGRAVTDTQYF. The CDR3 coding sequence is TGTGCCAGCAGCTTCGGGAGGGCCGTCACAGATACGCAGTATTTT. Full variable domain (missing parts from reference TRBV7-2 and TRBJ2-3): GAGVSQSPSNKVTEKGKDVELRCDPISGHTALYWYRQSLGQGLEFLIYFQGNSAPDKSGLPSDRFSAERTGGSVSTLTIQRTQQEDSAVYLCASSFGRAVTDTQYFGPGTRLTVL.

The chain combines TRBV19 with TRBJ2-1; 14 bases are a match to TRBD2. This CDR3 is built from 17 residues. V shed 4 bases and J 11 bases; nucleotides not matched to a gene: 13. The V gene's germline CDR1 is LNHDA and CDR2 SQIVND (reference sequence). CDR3 DNA: TGTGCCAGTAGTACCTGGGGCGGGACTAGCGGGAGCCATAAGCAGTTCTTC. It yields the protein CASSTWGGTSGSHKQFF. The full variable domain, in which reference TRBV19 and TRBJ2-1 provide the parts outside the CDR3, is DGGITQSPKYLFRKEGQNVTLSCEQNLNHDAMYWYRQDPGQGLRLIYYSQIVNDFQKGDIAEGYSVSREKKESFPLTVTSAQKNPTAFYLCASSTWGGTSGSHKQFFGPGTRLTVL.

The chain is built from TRBV7-8 and TRBJ1-5; 7 bases are shared with TRBD1. CDR1 SGHVS and CDR2 FQNEAQ come from the germline V gene. The CDR3 is 15 residues long. V lost 5 bases, J lost 1 base, and 5 bases stayed unmatched. The CDR3 is CASSRDSRSNQPQHF. In DNA, the CDR3 is TGTGCCAGCAGCCGGGACAGTAGGAGCAATCAGCCCCAGCATTTT.

J is TRBJ1-4 and V is TRBV10-1; TRBD1 matches 9 bases. Germline CDR1 is WNHNN and CDR2 is SYGVQD (reference sequence). With V trimmed by 6 bases and J by 5 bases, 7 bases remained unmatched. The CDR3 runs to 15 residues. CDR3 protein: CASRFGGTGNEKLFF. The CDR3 DNA sequence: TGCGCCAGCAGGTTCGGGGGGACAGGGAATGAAAAACTGTTTTTT.

The rearrangement uses TRBV10-1 and TRBJ2-7; 7 positions match TRBD1. V gave up 6 bases and J gave up 3 bases; unmatched junction bases: 8. The germline gives CDR1 WNHNN, CDR2 SYGVQD (reference sequence). The CDR3 has 14 residues. CDR3 protein: CASSPSGQNYEQYF. Written as DNA, the CDR3 is TGCGCCAGCAGCCCCTCGGGACAGAACTACGAGCAGTACTTC.

The chain is built from TRBV6-2 or TRBV6-3 and TRBJ2-5; 10 bases line up with TRBD2. The CDR3 runs 16 residues. With V trimmed by 0 bases and J by 5 bases, 6 bases remained unmatched. In germline, CDR1 is MNHEY, CDR2 SVGEGT. The CDR3 spells CASSYSIQREGETQYF. The CDR3 DNA sequence: TGTGCCAGCAGTTACTCGATCCAGCGGGAGGGGGAGACCCAGTACTTC.

The chain couples TRBV6-5 to TRBJ2-3; TRBD2 matches at 10 bases. After removal of 5 bases from V and 2 bases from J, the junction contained 4 bases not matched to a gene. The CDR3 runs 15 residues. Germline V CDR1 and CDR2: MNHEY, SVGAGI. The CDR3 sequence is CASSHSGRFTDTQYF. CDR3 bases: TGTGCCAGCAGTCATAGCGGGAGGTTCACAGATACGCAGTATTTT.

This clone was observed a single time. Written as DNA, the CDR3 is TGTGCCAGCAGCTTGGCGGTAGGGACCCAGTACTTC. This sequence encodes CASSLAVGTQYF. The genes are TRBV11-2 and TRBJ2-5; D gene uncertain. The ends were cut back, 3 bases at V and 7 bases at J, with 9 bases in the middle. Looked up from germline, CDR1 is SGHAT and CDR2 is FQNNGV. This CDR3 region has 12 residues.

This clone was seen just once. This chain uses TRBV5-1 with TRBJ1-2; a possible D gene is TRBD1 (6 bases). Trimming removed 6 bases from V and 5 bases from J, with 11 bases in between. The CDR3 contains 12 residues. Germline V gives CDR1 SGHRS, CDR2 YFSETQ. CDR3 in amino acids: CASTEQGYGYTF. The CDR3 bases are TGCGCCAGCACCGAACAGGGTTATGGCTACACCTTC. Together with reference TRBV5-1 and TRBJ1-2, the CDR3 gives the full variable domain: KAGVTQTPRYLIKTRGQQVTLSCSPISGHRSVSWYQQTPGQGLQFLFEYFSETQRNKGNFPGRFSGRQFSNSRSEMNVSTLELGDSALYLCASTEQGYGYTFGSGTRLTVV.

J is TRBJ2-3 and V is TRBV19; 8 bases map to TRBD2. From germline, CDR1 is LNHDA and CDR2 SQIVND (reference sequence). With 3 bases clipped from V and 4 bases from J, the junction kept 9 bases outside the gene matches. The CDR3 spans 16 residues. The CDR3 loop is CASSIGRGAIPDTQYF. The CDR3 DNA is TGTGCCAGTAGTATCGGGAGGGGGGCCATCCCAGATACGCAGTATTTT.

V usage is TRBV6-1 and J usage is TRBJ2-7; D is unclear. The CDR3 loop spans 14 amino acids. Germline CDR1 is MNHNS and CDR2 is SASEGT. The V end was cut by 1 base, the J end by 3 bases, with 10 bases between. CDR3 sequence: CASSEDSVGYEQYF. CDR3 nucleotides: TGTGCCAGCAGTGAAGACTCGGTCGGCTACGAGCAGTACTTC.

This clone was detected only once. The chain links TRBV12-5 to TRBJ2-7; 7 bases agree with TRBD1. V trimming: 0 bases; J trimming: 2 bases; junction bases outside the gene matches: 4. The CDR3 is 15 residues long. CDR1 is LGHNT, CDR2 FRNRAP, per germline. CDR3 coding DNA: TGTGCTAGTGGTTTGGTACTCACAGGGGCCTACGAGCAGTACTTC. Translation: CASGLVLTGAYEQYF.

V usage is TRBV7-6 and J usage is TRBJ2-5; D perhaps matches TRBD1 (6 bases). The ends were cut back, 4 bases at V and 4 bases at J, with 22 bases in the middle. Germline values: CDR1 SGHVS, CDR2 FNYEAQ. This CDR3 has 17 amino acids. The CDR3 coding sequence is TGTGCCAGCAGCTCCTTCGTCACAGGGTCAGTCGTAGAGACCCAGTACTTC. Its protein product is CASSSFVTGSVVETQYF.

The genes are TRBV9 and TRBJ2-2; 10 bases match TRBD2. V lost 3 bases, J lost 3 bases, and 5 bases stayed unmatched. Germline V gene data show CDR1 as SGDLS and CDR2 as YYNGEE. CDR3 length: 16 amino acids. Here the CDR3 reads CASSALAGGDTGELFF. DNA of the CDR3: TGTGCCAGCAGCGCCTTAGCGGGGGGTGACACCGGGGAGCTGTTTTTT. Supplemented by reference TRBV9 and TRBJ2-2, the full variable domain reads DSGVTQTPKHLITATGQRVTLRCSPRSGDLSVYWYQQSLDQGLQFLIQYYNGEERAKGNILERFSAQQFPDLHSELNLSSLELGDSALYFCASSALAGGDTGELFFGEGSRLTVL.

The V gene is TRBV7-7, the J gene TRBJ2-2; perhaps TRBD1 as D (5 bases). The CDR3 has 15 residues. Germline assignment: CDR1 SSHAT and CDR2 FNYEAQ (reference sequence). Trimming pared 2 bases from V and 5 bases from J, leaving 12 bases between. CDR3 sequence reads: CASSLWAGKTGELFF. The CDR3 DNA reads TGTGCCAGCAGCTTATGGGCAGGGAAAACCGGGGAGCTGTTTTTT.

This sequence joins TRBV7-2 and TRBJ2-7, with 15 positions matching TRBD2. CDR3 length: 18 residues. The V segment lost 4 bases and the J segment 7 bases; nucleotides outside the gene matches: 14. Germline V lookup: CDR1 SGHTA, CDR2 FQGNSA. The CDR3 region is CASSSPGTSGRRVWEQYF. The CDR3 nucleotides are TGTGCCAGCAGCTCACCTGGGACTAGCGGGAGGAGGGTTTGGGAGCAGTACTTC.

The rearrangement uses TRBV5-1 and TRBJ2-1, with D perhaps being TRBD1 or TRBD2 (5 bases each). This CDR3 comprises 16 residues. V was pared by 5 bases and J by 0 bases, with 15 bases between. Germline CDR1 is SGHRS and CDR2 is YFSETQ. The CDR3 DNA sequence: TGCGCCAGCAGAGATACCTCGGGACGCTCCTACAATGAGCAGTTCTTC. Protein: CASRDTSGRSYNEQFF.

The J gene is TRBJ1-2, the V gene TRBV7-9; 8 positions agree with TRBD1. The ends lost 5 bases at V and 7 bases at J; junction bases unmatched: 6. Germline loops: CDR1 SEHNR, CDR2 FQNEAQ (reference sequence). This CDR3 comprises 13 residues. The CDR3 is CASSRGQGGGYTF. In nucleotides, the CDR3 is TGTGCCAGCAGCAGAGGACAGGGAGGTGGCTACACCTTC.

The V call is TRBV6-1, the J call TRBJ2-7; 8 bases agree with TRBD1. Looked up from germline, CDR1 is MNHNS and CDR2 is SASEGT. After removal of 0 bases from V and 7 bases from J, the junction contained 11 bases not matched to a gene. The CDR3 contains 16 residues. The CDR3 sequence is CASSEATTGGYEEQYF. CDR3 coding DNA: TGTGCCAGCAGTGAAGCGACTACAGGGGGATACGAGGAGCAGTACTTC.

The gene calls are TRBV7-9 and TRBJ2-3; 7 nucleotides match TRBD2. J lost 4 bases, V lost 1 base, and 5 bases had no gene match. This CDR3 has 15 residues. The V gene's germline CDR1 is SEHNR and CDR2 FQNEAQ (reference sequence). CDR3 sequence: CASSLGGSRPDTQYF. The CDR3 nucleotides are TGTGCCAGCAGCTTAGGCGGGAGCCGGCCAGATACGCAGTATTTT.